The clone carrying this TCR beta chain has just one count. Antigen unknown. Sequencing was performed with immunoSEQ multiplex PCR; in TCRdb, only in-frame clones are kept and a portion is missing. Counted here are approximately 22,000 clones, about 87% occurring once; the ten biggest clones make up around 7%. The entry originates in a study of T cells in localized non-small cell lung cancer. Findings of the study overall: With higher T cell density in blood came longer overall survival. Appearing in adjacent lung were a median approximately 60 of the top 100 tumor clones. Heterogeneity remains possible because sequencing was limited to only one tumor region. Uninvolved adjacent lung, not tumor, had the highest T cell clonality.

Germline V gene sequence: CDR1 SQVTM, CDR2 ANQGSEA. The CDR3 loop spans 12 amino acids. Trimming pared 8 bases from V and 0 bases from J, leaving 8 bases between. The source of this sequence is a male donor at least 60 years old with stage I squamous cell lung carcinoma. The sequences come from peripheral blood, collected before any cancer treatment. The rearrangement links TRBV29-1 to TRBJ2-1; no firm D call. The CDR3 bases are TGCAGCTCCGGCCCCTCCTACAATGAGCAGTTCTTC. Its translation is CSSGPSYNEQFF.